This TCR beta chain was recovered during a study of cytomegalovirus exposure and HLA in healthy donors. Study-level points and caveats: As a later analysis showed, a missense DCLRE1C variant was linked to trimming of TCR beta V- and J-genes. CMV antigen specificity of three CMV-associated chains was confirmed in vitro. In a later analysis, HLA-associated TCR beta chains were more clonally expanded than equally common others.

The PCR employed 60 Vbeta primers together with 13 Jbeta primers. Assay used: immunoSEQ multiplex PCR; TCRdb lists only in-frame clones, some missing. The sample records about 130,000 clones, roughly 80% being singletons. Comments on this clone: Its antigen is still unknown.

The donors (healthy individuals) were bone marrow donors. The source is a woman in her 40s in good health and CMV-seropositive. Specimen: PBMCs.

The CDR3 bases are TGTGCCAGTCGTCCCCCTAATTCACCCCTCCACTTT. Translating it yields CASRPPNSPLHF. This chain uses TRBV6-5 with TRBJ1-6; D not certain. CDR1 is MNHEY and CDR2 is SVGAGI in the germline V gene. Deletions cut 9 bases from V and 6 bases from J, with 9 bases between. The CDR3 has 12 residues.